Listed below are T cell receptor beta chains from one sample, sequenced in a study of CD8+CD57+ T cells in acquired aplastic anemia. TCRdb processed the reads anew with MiXCR; each CDR3 protein has one entry. The sample yields 310,000 or so distinct CDR3 sequences, approximately 60% seen once. The sample consisted of sorted CD4+, CD8+, or CD8+CD57+ T cells (not recorded which) from PBMCs. The receptors come from a human donor with aplastic anemia. Each CDR3 is given with its conserved first and last residue. Fields, in order: CDR3 protein, J gene, V gene.

CDR3aa: CASSNTGTGTREQYF; j_gene: TRBJ2-7; v_gene: TRBV3-1
CDR3aa: CASSPDSDNSPLHF; j_gene: TRBJ1-6; v_gene: TRBV19
CDR3aa: CASYAGRDTQYF; j_gene: TRBJ2-3; v_gene: TRBV6-1
CDR3aa: CASSEGQGLGNQPLHF; j_gene: TRBJ1-6; v_gene: TRBV6-2/TRBV6-3
CDR3aa: CASRKQLAPETQYF; j_gene: TRBJ2-5; v_gene: TRBV6-5
CDR3aa: CASSVDRGTRGYTF; j_gene: TRBJ1-2; v_gene: TRBV9
CDR3aa: CASSLGSSGRIYEQYF; j_gene: TRBJ2-7; v_gene: TRBV5-1
CDR3aa: CASSVALGGYTIYF; j_gene: TRBJ1-3; v_gene: TRBV9
CDR3aa: CASSLGQGDEQYF; j_gene: TRBJ2-7; v_gene: TRBV5-5
CDR3aa: CSAYGTGGDTPSGELFF; j_gene: TRBJ2-2; v_gene: TRBV20-1
CDR3aa: CASIKLGEGGANVLTF; j_gene: TRBJ2-6; v_gene: TRBV19
CDR3aa: CASSESLTNTEAFF; j_gene: TRBJ1-1; v_gene: TRBV10-1
CDR3aa: CSAAQGGNTIYF; j_gene: TRBJ1-3; v_gene: TRBV20-1
CDR3aa: CSASGTSGVIYNEQFF; j_gene: TRBJ2-1; v_gene: TRBV29-1
CDR3aa: CASSPRGHEQYF; j_gene: TRBJ2-7; v_gene: TRBV7-3
CDR3aa: CASSLDGSSYGYTF; j_gene: TRBJ1-2; v_gene: TRBV5-1
CDR3aa: CASSPLAGGSPDTQYF; j_gene: TRBJ2-3; v_gene: TRBV7-8
CDR3aa: CASSQELLAERTGELFF; j_gene: TRBJ2-2; v_gene: TRBV3-1
CDR3aa: CASTKQGFHEQFF; j_gene: TRBJ2-1; v_gene: TRBV25-1
CDR3aa: CAITEDRAGMSGEQYF; j_gene: TRBJ2-7; v_gene: TRBV10-3
CDR3aa: CASSFSPGTFEAFF; j_gene: TRBJ1-1; v_gene: TRBV7-6
CDR3aa: CASSIWQDSYEQYF; j_gene: TRBJ2-7; v_gene: TRBV19
CDR3aa: CASSGDGTYEQYF; j_gene: TRBJ2-7; v_gene: TRBV2
CDR3aa: CASSLAQETQYF; j_gene: TRBJ2-5; v_gene: TRBV7-8
CDR3aa: CSVEKGAGELFF; j_gene: TRBJ2-2; v_gene: TRBV29-1
CDR3aa: CASSGGTGCPTPGNTIYF; j_gene: TRBJ1-3; v_gene: TRBV25-1
CDR3aa: CASSSTGPGNTIYF; j_gene: TRBJ1-3; v_gene: TRBV7-9
CDR3aa: CASSGAAATDTQYF; j_gene: TRBJ2-3; v_gene: TRBV2
CDR3aa: CSAHGGSTDTQYF; j_gene: TRBJ2-3; v_gene: TRBV20-1
CDR3aa: CASSLTEQGVSGYTF; j_gene: TRBJ1-2; v_gene: TRBV7-9